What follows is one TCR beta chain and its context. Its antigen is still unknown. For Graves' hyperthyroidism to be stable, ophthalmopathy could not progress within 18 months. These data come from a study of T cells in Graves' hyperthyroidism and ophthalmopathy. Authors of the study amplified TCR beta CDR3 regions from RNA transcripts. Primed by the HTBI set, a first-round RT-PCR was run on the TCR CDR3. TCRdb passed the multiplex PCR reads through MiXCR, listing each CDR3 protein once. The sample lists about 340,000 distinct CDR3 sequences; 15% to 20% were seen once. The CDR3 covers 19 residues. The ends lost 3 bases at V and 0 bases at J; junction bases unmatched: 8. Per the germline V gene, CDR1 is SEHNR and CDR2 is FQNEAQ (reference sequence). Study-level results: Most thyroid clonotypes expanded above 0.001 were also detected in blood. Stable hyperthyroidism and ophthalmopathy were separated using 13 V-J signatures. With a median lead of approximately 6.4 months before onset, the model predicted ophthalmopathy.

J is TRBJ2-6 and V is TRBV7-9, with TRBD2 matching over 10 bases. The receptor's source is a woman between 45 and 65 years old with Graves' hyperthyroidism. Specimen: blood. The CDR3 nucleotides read TGTGCCAGCAGCTTCCGATTGCTAGCGGGAGTCTCTGGGGCCAACGTCCTGACTTTC. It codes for CASSFRLLAGVSGANVLTF.